What follows is one T cell receptor (beta chain) and its context. Its target is unknown. The data belong to a study of blood T cells in healthy people across ages. General study results and limits: Both naive CD4+ cell counts and diversity were greater in long-lived donors than in aged donors. Strongly correlated with naive T cell percentage was TCR beta diversity.

This CDR3 has 13 amino acids. Germline CDR1 and CDR2: GTSNPN and SVGIG (reference sequence). Trimming took 5 bases from V and 5 from J; bases not matched to a gene: 4. A second PCR, run for roughly 7 to 11 cycles, used a sample-barcoded 5' primer plus a J-beta primer mix. A 12-random-nucleotide template-switch adaptor tagged each cDNA molecule. Every sample gave at least 2.5 million paired-end reads containing CDR3. TCRdb re-analysed the 5' RACE reads in MiXCR, keeping a single row per CDR3 protein. Here the sample spans 600,000 or so distinct CDR3 sequences, around 21% being singletons. Sequencing was done on a sample of blood. This clonotype originated in a man aged 65 to 79 in good health. V usage is TRBV30 and J usage is TRBJ1-4; the match to TRBD1 covers 8 bases. CDR3 region: CAWGGQDNEKLFF. As DNA, the CDR3 is TGTGCCTGGGGGGGACAGGACAATGAAAAACTGTTTTTT.